This T cell receptor beta chain was sequenced during a study of T cells after yellow fever vaccination (dated by TCRdb to between 2018 and 2021). At the level of the whole study: The SMART-Seq v4 Ultra Low Input RNA kit was used to prepare libraries from fractions with low cell numbers. To follow T-cell clones before and after primary and booster YFV17D yellow fever vaccination, bulk TCR alpha and beta repertoires were sequenced over time. Two healthy male donors made up the cohort, one aged 18 to 29 years and the other aged 30 to 40 years. Blood was drawn at multiple timepoints before and after primary and secondary immunization, with bulk PBMC replicates and cell subsets isolated.

The paper's findings and limits, for the study overall: The secondary T-cell response was weaker than the primary response but faster, peaking on day 5 instead of day 15. Computational filtering was needed because FACS-sorted repertoires could contain abundant contaminating clonotypes from the bulk population. A small share of clonotypes was detected in both CD4 and CD8 compartments, with the overlap likely arising from convergent recombination. Because only two donors were included in the study, the extent to which the findings can be generalized is limited. Most clones expanded after primary vaccination were re-detected after the booster (96% of CD4 and around 88% of CD8), suggesting broad memory maintenance.

TCR cDNA was synthesized by 5'RACE template switching, which introduced a universal primer site and unique molecular identifiers. Priming for cDNA synthesis came from both the TCR alpha and TCR beta constant segments. Library amplification involved two PCR steps, and the second step added sample barcodes and sequencing adapters. Sequencing of libraries was performed on Illumina HiSeq 2500 (2x100 bp) or NovaSeq (2x150 bp). In the paper's pipeline: MIGEC was used to demultiplex reads and collapse the reads into UMI consensus sequences, and MiXCR was used for V(D)J alignment. Vaccine-responding clonotypes were defined with edgeR using replicate PBMC samples, requiring FDR below 0.01 and a log2 fold change above 5 up to day 15. Each bulk clonotype received a CD4 or CD8 identity based on whether the sequenced CD4 or CD8 repertoire contained that clonotype at higher abundance. TCRdb trimmed the raw reads at Q25, called clones with MiXCR and kept productive beta chains. Each CDR3 protein appears once, grouped with its most common genes and DNA. These V and J calls derive from TCRdb rather than the authors' analysis. Recorded for this sample are 500,000 to 550,000 distinct CDR3 sequences; 21% of them occurred a single time. The ten largest clones represent 15% to 20% of the sample.

Sample treatment or condition, as interpreted from the label and publication: live attenuated yellow fever vaccine strain. Two biological replicates of bulk PBMCs were collected at each blood-draw timepoint. A standard Ficoll-Paque protocol was used to isolate PBMCs from peripheral blood. TriZol was used to extract RNA from bulk PBMCs, CD4 and CD8 fractions, and dextramer-positive and dextramer-negative fractions. Regarding this clonotype: The specificity of this receptor is unknown. Base-call qualities are not available, and no considerably larger clone is one nucleotide away.

As encoded in the germline V gene, CDR1 is MNHEY while CDR2 is SVGAGI. The CDR3 starts with the cysteine, ends with the phenylalanine, and has 16 residues. Here the CDR3 DNA is all that survives: 48 bases in frame from base 1. V is trimmed back by 1 base and J by 0 bases, and the junction contains 4 bases that no gene match accounts for. This TCR came from a man younger than 35 who received the YFV17D yellow fever vaccine. This receptor chain uses TRBV6-5 and TRBJ2-3; TRBD2 fits 7 bases in the junction. The sample in question was PBMCs, obtained about 21 days after the first yellow fever vaccination. CDR3 reads: CASSYWGGTSTDTQYF. The nucleotides read TGTGCCAGCAGTTACTGGGGGGGTACTAGCACAGATACGCAGTATTTT.